This T cell receptor beta chain was sequenced in a study of blood T cell repertoires in COVID-19. Repertoires were generated with immunoSEQ multiplex PCR, while TCRdb's copy carries only in-frame clones and drops some. The table records about 200,000 clones, roughly 88% of them present only once. The CDR3 has 17 amino acids. Trimming left V 1 base short and J 4 bases short, with 14 bases between. In germline, CDR1 is LGHNA, CDR2 YSLEER. Sequenced material: peripheral blood. This sequence originates from a man younger than 40 who had recovered from COVID-19. The rearrangement links TRBV4-3 to TRBJ2-6, with D perhaps matching TRBD2 (5 bases). CDR3 bases: TGCGCCAGCAGCCAAGGGTTAAGAGGGCGGGGGGCCAACGTCCTGACTTTC. Translation: CASSQGLRGRGANVLTF.